The 32 T cell receptor beta chains in this list originate from one sample, sequenced in a study of OX40 agonist ivuxolimab in advanced cancers. The library was prepared using the immunoSEQ multiplex PCR assay. TCRdb stores this immuneACCESS table with in-frame sequences only. Part of the clones is absent; in the studies checked, under half of the shortfall reflects unresolved V genes, and no reason is known for the rest. This sample lists some 83,000 clones; 85% to 90% were detected once. 6.5% of the sample is in the top ten clones. Source: CD4+ or CD8+ T cells sorted from blood, taken in a trial of the OX40 agonist ivuxolimab. The source of these receptors is an adult with an advanced solid tumor such as melanoma, head and neck, liver or kidney cancer.

The chain employs TRBV18 and TRBJ2-5; TRBD2 is a possible D gene (6 bases). The CDR3 sequence is 15 residues long. CDR1 is KGHSH, CDR2 LQKENI, per germline. The germline V and J ends were trimmed by 5 bases and 4 bases, with 17 bases remaining between them. The CDR3 bases are TGTGCCAGCTCATTCGGCCCGGGACTCCGAGAGACCCAGTACTTC. Protein product: CASSFGPGLRETQYF.

The chain is built from TRBV7-9 and TRBJ1-1, with D unresolved. The ends were cut back, 5 bases at V and 6 bases at J, with 13 bases in the middle. Germline V gives CDR1 SEHNR, CDR2 FQNEAQ (reference sequence). CDR3 length: 13 amino acids. In nucleotides, the CDR3 is TGTGCCAGCAGCCTCTTCGGAAGGTCTGAAGCTTTCTTT. This codes for CASSLFGRSEAFF.

This clone was recorded only once. The J gene is TRBJ2-2, the V gene TRBV9, with 7 bases lining up with TRBD1. The CDR3 is 14 amino acids. V shed 4 bases, J shed 4 bases, and the junction held 4 bases outside the gene matches. The germline gives CDR1 SGDLS, CDR2 YYNGEE. The CDR3 region is CASSPGGSTGELFF. DNA of the CDR3: TGTGCCAGCAGCCCAGGGGGAAGCACCGGGGAGCTGTTTTTT.

The rearrangement uses TRBV5-6 and TRBJ2-1; D perhaps matches TRBD1 (6 bases). The CDR3 consists of 16 residues. V gave up 5 bases and J gave up 1 base, with 16 bases separating them. Germline CDR1 and CDR2: SGHDT and YYEEEE. The DNA of the CDR3 is TGTGCCAGCAGTCGACAGGTTACTCTTTCCTACAATGAGCAGTTCTTC. As protein: CASSRQVTLSYNEQFF. The whole variable domain, filled in from reference TRBV5-6 and TRBJ2-1, reads DAGVTQSPTHLIKTRGQQVTLRCSPKSGHDTVSWYQQALGQGPQFIFQYYEEEERQRGNFPDRFSGHQFPNYSSELNVNALLLGDSALYLCASSRQVTLSYNEQFFGPGTRLTVL.

This chain links TRBV5-1 with TRBJ2-2, with TRBD1 identical over 8 bases. V was clipped by 5 bases and J by 5 bases; unmatched bases: 2. Germline CDR1 is SGHRS and CDR2 is YFSETQ. The CDR3 runs 13 residues. The CDR3 is CASRQGGTGELFF. The CDR3 DNA reads TGCGCCAGCAGACAGGGGGGAACCGGGGAGCTGTTTTTT.

This clone was counted once. V gene TRBV30 combines with J gene TRBJ2-6, with D possibly being TRBD1 (6 bases). CDR1 and CDR2 from the germline V gene are GTSNPN and SVGIG (reference sequence). Trimming took 2 bases from V and 1 from J, leaving 12 bases between them. The CDR3 contains 16 residues. CDR3 sequence: CAWSSRTVSGANVLTF. The CDR3 DNA is TGTGCCTGGAGTTCCCGGACAGTATCTGGGGCCAACGTCCTGACTTTC. The full variable domain, rest sourced from reference TRBV30 and TRBJ2-6, is SQTIHQWPATLVQPVGSPLSLECTVEGTSNPNLYWYRQAAGRGLQLLFYSVGIGQISSEVPQNLSASRPQDRQFILSSKKLLLSDSGFYLCAWSSRTVSGANVLTFGAGSRLTVL.

This sequence joins TRBV5-4 and TRBJ1-4, with TRBD1 identical over 11 bases. This CDR3 spans 16 amino acids. Per germline, CDR1 SGHNT and CDR2 YYREEE (reference sequence). V shed 4 bases and J 5 bases; nucleotides not matched to a gene: 7. The CDR3 reads CASSTDRGRPNEKLFF. The CDR3 DNA is TGTGCCAGCAGCACGGACAGGGGGCGCCCAAATGAAAAACTGTTTTTT.

V usage is TRBV7-2 and J usage is TRBJ2-7; 8 bases line up with TRBD2. Germline V gene sequence: CDR1 SGHTA, CDR2 FQGNSA. Trimming cost V 5 bases and J 5 bases; bases outside gene matches: 5. The CDR3 consists of 13 residues. CDR3 DNA: TGTGCCAGCAGCCTCAGCGGGAGTAACGAGCAGTACTTC. Residues: CASSLSGSNEQYF.

The genes are TRBV6-1 and TRBJ1-4, with 10 bases identical to TRBD1. CDR1 and CDR2 (germline): MNHNS, SASEGT. This CDR3 comprises 15 residues. V dropped 6 bases and J dropped 6; count of bases not matched to a gene: 7. The CDR3 sequence: CASRTDRGLDEKLFF. CDR3 DNA: TGTGCCAGCAGGACCGACAGGGGGCTTGATGAAAAACTGTTTTTT.

The chain recombines TRBV4-2 with TRBJ2-7; the match to TRBD1 covers 7 bases. The J segment lost 4 bases and the V segment lost 9 bases, leaving 15 bases of the junction unmatched. CDR3 size: 15 residues. CDR1 is LGHNA, CDR2 YNFKEQ, per germline. CDR3 amino acids: CASPQGTGQHYEQYF. The CDR3, as DNA: TGTGCCAGTCCCCAAGGTACGGGACAGCATTACGAGCAGTACTTC.

This chain joins TRBV5-1 and TRBJ2-3; D possibly corresponds to TRBD2 (6 bases). There are 15 residues in the CDR3. The V and J ends lost 0 bases and 5 bases respectively, with 13 bases between them. Germline assignment: CDR1 SGHRS and CDR2 YFSETQ. The CDR3 DNA is TGCGCCAGCAGCTTGGTGGGCGGGGTGATAGATACGCAGTATTTT. Residues: CASSLVGGVIDTQYF.

The chain combines TRBV7-6 with TRBJ2-5; D remains ambiguous. This CDR3 is built from 12 residues. With 4 bases removed from V and 5 bases from J, the gap between germline ends came to 8 bases. Germline loops: CDR1 SGHVS, CDR2 FNYEAQ. CDR3 amino acids: CASSSRVETQYF. The CDR3 DNA reads TGTGCCAGCAGCTCCCGGGTGGAGACCCAGTACTTC.

The chain joins TRBV6-5 to TRBJ1-2; 10 nucleotides agree with TRBD1. Germline V gene lookup returns CDR1 MNHEY and CDR2 SVGAGI. The length of the CDR3 is 14 residues. With V trimmed by 10 bases and J by 3 bases, 8 bases remained unmatched. CDR3 in amino acids: CATWGTGEYYGYTF. CDR3 sequence (DNA): TGTGCCACCTGGGGGACAGGGGAGTACTATGGCTACACCTTC.

The chain has TRBV30 and TRBJ2-2; possible D gene TRBD2, 5 bases. The germline CDR1 and CDR2 sequences are GTSNPN and SVGIG (reference sequence). V was trimmed by 4 bases and J by 4 bases, leaving 13 bases between them. This CDR3 is built from 14 residues. The CDR3 reads CAWTKGVGTGELFF. The CDR3 bases are TGTGCCTGGACCAAGGGAGTGGGCACCGGGGAGCTGTTTTTT.

The rearrangement uses TRBV7-2 and TRBJ1-3, with D uncertain. V was trimmed by 5 bases and J by 4 bases, leaving 21 bases between them. The germline CDR1 and CDR2 sequences are SGHTA and FQGNSA. This CDR3 comprises 17 residues. The CDR3 nucleotides read TGTGCCAGCAGCCGCAATCCCGGTTCATGGAACGGAAACACCATATATTTT. This sequence encodes CASSRNPGSWNGNTIYF.

The genes are TRBV18 and TRBJ2-5; D assignment may be TRBD1 or TRBD2 (5 bases each). Germline CDR1 KGHSH, CDR2 LQKENI. Trimming pared 1 base from V and 0 bases from J, leaving 15 bases between. This CDR3 is built from 17 residues. In DNA form, the CDR3 reads TGTGCCAGCTCACCACTCCTATTAGGGACGTACCAAGAGACCCAGTACTTC. It is translated as CASSPLLLGTYQETQYF.

Points on this clone: Compared with germline, one end of the junction differs, possibly owing to a read error. This CDR3 is also generated by other DNA sequences in the sample. V is TRBV7-7 and J is TRBJ2-5, with D maybe TRBD1 (5 bases). Germline V gene sequence: CDR1 SSHAT, CDR2 FNYEAQ (reference sequence). This CDR3 is 13 amino acids long. CDR3 in amino acids: CASSLGVAETQYF. CDR3 in DNA: TGTGCTAGCAGCTTAGGGGTGGCAGAGACCCAGTACTTC.

The chain recombines TRBV10-2 with TRBJ2-2; a possible D gene is TRBD1 (6 bases). CDR3 length: 14 residues. Per germline, CDR1 WSHSY and CDR2 SAAADI. The ends were cut back, 6 bases at V and 4 bases at J, with 12 bases in the middle. The CDR3 protein is CASRAGTSTGELFF. The DNA for the CDR3 is TGCGCCAGCAGGGCCGGGACAAGCACCGGGGAGCTGTTTTTT.

The chain couples TRBV6-6 to TRBJ1-4, with TRBD1 matching over 10 bases. J lost 6 bases, V lost 7 bases, and 2 bases had no gene match. Germline CDR1 MNHNY, CDR2 SVGAGI (reference sequence). The CDR3 totals 13 residues. DNA for the CDR3: TGTGCCAGCATCGGGACAGGGGATGAAAAACTGTTTTTT. Translation: CASIGTGDEKLFF.

This chain links TRBV21-1 with TRBJ2-7. TRBV21-1 is a known pseudogene. CDR3 length equals 15 residues. The CDR3 nucleotides read TGTGCCAGCCCCCCGAGACCCCGAAGCTCCTACGAGCAGTACTTC. This encodes CASPPRPRSSYEQYF.

CDR3: CASSLAQTLMNTEAFF. CDR3 sequence (DNA): TGTGCCAGCAGCTTAGCCCAAACACTAATGAACACTGAAGCTTTCTTT. The chain joins TRBV7-8 to TRBJ1-1; no clear D gene. Trimming removed 0 bases at V and 0 bases at J, with 11 bases between. There are 16 residues in the CDR3. Germline V gives CDR1 SGHVS, CDR2 FQNEAQ. The variable domain in full, with the rest retrieved from reference TRBV7-8 and TRBJ1-1, is GAGVSQSPRYKVAKRGQDVALRCDPISGHVSLFWYQQALGQGPEFLTYFQNEAQLDKSGLPSDRFFAERPEGSVSTLKIQRTQQEDSAVYLCASSLAQTLMNTEAFFGQGTRLTVV.

The chain joins TRBV18 to TRBJ2-1; 7 nucleotides agree with TRBD2. This CDR3 is built from 16 residues. Germline V lookup: CDR1 KGHSH, CDR2 LQKENI. Trimming at V came to 0 bases and at J to 9 bases, leaving 11 bases not matched to a gene. The CDR3 protein is CASSPPTSKGQVEQFF. The DNA for the CDR3 is TGTGCCAGCTCACCACCGACTAGCAAGGGTCAGGTTGAGCAGTTCTTC.

The V and J genes are TRBV6-1 and TRBJ1-1, with 10 nucleotides matching TRBD1. The germline CDR1 and CDR2 sequences are MNHNS and SASEGT. V lost 0 bases to trimming and J lost 7 bases; unmatched junction nucleotides: 8. CDR3 length equals 16 residues. The CDR3 sequence: CASSEALGTGDGEAFF. The CDR3 bases are TGTGCCAGCAGTGAAGCGCTTGGGACAGGGGACGGTGAAGCTTTCTTT.

This chain connects TRBV7-2 to TRBJ1-5; D remains unclear. V was clipped by 5 bases and J by 3 bases, with 11 bases between them. This CDR3 has 14 amino acids. Germline V gene data show CDR1 as SGHTA and CDR2 as FQGNSA. This CDR3 reads CASSPSYANQPQHF. The CDR3 DNA is TGTGCCAGCAGCCCCTCCTACGCCAATCAGCCCCAGCATTTT.

The chain is built from TRBV19 and TRBJ1-4, with D maybe TRBD1 (5 bases). V was trimmed by 5 bases and J by 8 bases, leaving 15 bases between them. Germline V gives CDR1 LNHDA, CDR2 SQIVND (reference sequence). CDR3 length: 14 residues. CDR3 region: CASSDGTPGEKLFF. The CDR3 DNA reads as TGTGCCAGTAGTGACGGGACTCCAGGGGAAAAACTGTTTTTT.

This chain uses TRBV5-1 with TRBJ1-2; tentative D call: TRBD1 (5 bases). The CDR3 has 13 amino acids. V shed 4 bases and J shed 5 bases, with 12 bases lying between them. Germline CDR1 is SGHRS and CDR2 is YFSETQ. The CDR3 DNA sequence: TGCGCCAGCAGCATTCAGGGTCGATATGGCTACACCTTC. It yields the protein CASSIQGRYGYTF.

The rearrangement joins TRBV5-6 to TRBJ2-3; D is undetermined. There are 16 residues in the CDR3. Germline V gene sequence: CDR1 SGHDT, CDR2 YYEEEE. With 0 bases removed from V and 8 bases from J, the gap between germline ends came to 19 bases. The CDR3 sequence: CASSLAPLIRSGTQYF. The CDR3 nucleotides are TGTGCCAGCAGCTTGGCCCCTTTAATCCGATCGGGTACGCAGTATTTT.

The chain is built from TRBV27 and TRBJ2-7; tentatively, D is TRBD2 (6 bases). The CDR3 sequence is 14 residues long. Germline CDR1 MNHEY, CDR2 SMNVEV (reference sequence). V was shortened by 4 bases and J by 5 bases, with 15 bases between the two germline ends. Written as DNA, the CDR3 is TGTGCCAGCAGTTGGAGGGGAACAAGGAACGAGCAGTACTTC. This sequence encodes CASSWRGTRNEQYF.

By share, this clone counts as medium-sized. DNA of the CDR3: TGTGCCAGCAGCTTAGGGTCGGGTAATGAGCAGTTCTTC. As protein: CASSLGSGNEQFF. The V call is TRBV7-9, the J call TRBJ2-1; D call uncertain. The germline gives CDR1 SEHNR, CDR2 FQNEAQ (reference sequence). V lost 1 base and J lost 7, with 8 bases in between. The length of the CDR3 is 13 residues.

This rearrangement joins TRBV4-2 to TRBJ2-7; D is ambiguous. The CDR3 runs 14 residues. Trimming cost V 2 bases and J 2 bases, with 10 bases left between them. Per germline, CDR1 LGHNA and CDR2 YNFKEQ. CDR3 loop: CASSQSQQTYEQYF. In DNA, the CDR3 is TGTGCCAGCAGCCAATCTCAGCAGACCTACGAGCAGTACTTC.

As concerns this clone: Other DNA sequences in the sample encode the same CDR3. Here the CDR3 reads CASSPPGSGNTIYF. The CDR3 nucleotides read TGTGCCAGCTCACCACCAGGGTCGGGAAACACCATATATTTT. This chain links TRBV18 with TRBJ1-3; D gene ambiguous. Trimming took 0 bases from V and 4 from J, leaving 7 bases between them. This CDR3 region has 14 residues. Per germline, CDR1 KGHSH and CDR2 LQKENI.

The genes are TRBV6-5 and TRBJ1-1; 7 bases are shared with TRBD1. The V gene's germline CDR1 is MNHEY and CDR2 SVGAGI. The junction had 2 bases not matched to a gene; V was cut back by 0 bases and J by 1 base. CDR3 size: 15 residues. Written as DNA, the CDR3 is TGTGCCAGCAGTTACTCGTACAGGGGGAACACTGAAGCTTTCTTT. This encodes CASSYSYRGNTEAFF.